This paragraph covers one T cell receptor beta chain sequence. These data come from a study of blood T cell repertoires in COVID-19. Study details: Whether acute or convalescent, the COVID-19 samples came from the United States, Italy and Spain. PBMCs, B-cell-depleted T cells, or T cells were the source of the cDNA or gDNA that made up the material.

Germline trimming cut 4 bases from V and 4 bases from J; bases unmatched to any gene: 2. Germline CDR1 is MNHEY and CDR2 is SMNVEV (reference sequence). The CDR3 is 13 amino acids. In the original processing: Estimation of nucleated cell counts relied on the amplification of reference gene primers. Profiled with immunoSEQ multiplex PCR; TCRdb holds only in-frame clones, not every one. V, J and clone size derive from that table, while D and trimming were established from the DNA sequence. The sample shows under 200,000 clones, over 75% of them seen only once. This sequence originates from a woman at least 80 years old with acute or convalescent COVID-19. The sample consisted of peripheral blood. The chain employs TRBV27 and TRBJ2-7; 9 bases agree with TRBD1. For the CDR3, the DNA is TGTGCCAGCAGTTCTGGGACAGGGTACGAGCAGTACTTC. It specifies CASSSGTGYEQYF.